These 7 T cell receptor beta chains were sequenced from one sample in a study of T cells after yellow fever vaccination. TCRdb redid the calling of the 5' RACE reads with MiXCR, one entry per CDR3 protein. Here the sample spans just under 600,000 distinct CDR3 sequences, approximately 12% being singletons. The starting material was PBMCs, obtained on the day of the yellow fever booster vaccination. Receptors originate from a man aged 25-45 years who received the YFV17D yellow fever vaccine.

V and J are TRBV5-6 and TRBJ1-4, with D possibly matching TRBD1 (5 bases). V gave up 4 bases and J gave up 0 bases, with 13 bases separating them. From germline, CDR1 is SGHDT and CDR2 YYEEEE. The CDR3 totals 16 residues. The CDR3 reads CASSPTPTATNEKLFF. The DNA of the CDR3 is TGTGCCAGCAGCCCTACCCCGACAGCAACTAATGAAAAACTGTTTTTT.

The V call is TRBV5-1, the J call TRBJ2-7; 9 bases map to TRBD1. After removal of 2 bases from V and 5 bases from J, the junction contained 11 bases not matched to a gene. From germline, CDR1 is SGHRS and CDR2 YFSETQ. This CDR3 has 16 residues. The CDR3 DNA sequence: TGCGCCAGCAGCTTCCTGGGCGGGACAGGGTATAACGAGCAGTACTTC. This translates into CASSFLGGTGYNEQYF.

This clonotype was recorded a few times. The chain links TRBV7-2 to TRBJ1-5, with a possible D match to TRBD1 (6 bases). This CDR3 spans 14 amino acids. Germline loops: CDR1 SGHTA, CDR2 FQGNSA. Trimming removed 5 bases from V and 7 bases from J, with 15 bases in between. Here the CDR3 reads CASSEMGARQPQHF. CDR3 nucleotides: TGTGCCAGCAGCGAGATGGGGGCAAGGCAGCCCCAGCATTTT.

There are a few counts of this clonotype. This sequence joins TRBV19 and TRBJ2-7, with D tentatively TRBD2 (7 bases). CDR1 is LNHDA, CDR2 SQIVND, per germline (reference sequence). Deletions cut 5 bases from V and 3 bases from J, with 17 bases between. The CDR3 has 15 residues. The CDR3 spells CASSPGWGGLYEQYF. CDR3 sequence (DNA): TGTGCCAGTAGTCCCGGTTGGGGGGGCCTCTACGAGCAGTACTTC. Complete variable domain (other parts from reference TRBV19 and TRBJ2-7): DGGITQSPKYLFRKEGQNVTLSCEQNLNHDAMYWYRQDPGQGLRLIYYSQIVNDFQKGDIAEGYSVSREKKESFPLTVTSAQKNPTAFYLCASSPGWGGLYEQYFGPGTRLTVT.

There are a few counts of this clonotype. The chain combines TRBV4-2 with TRBJ1-2, with D possibly being TRBD1 (5 bases). Trimming cost V 2 bases and J 5 bases, with 15 bases left between them. CDR1 and CDR2 (germline): LGHNA, YNFKEQ. The CDR3 extends over 15 amino acids. The DNA of the CDR3 is TGTGCCAGCAGCCAATTCACGGGAAAGGGGTATGGCTACACCTTC. Protein sequence: CASSQFTGKGYGYTF.

This clonotype was counted between two and nine times. This rearrangement joins TRBV12-3 or TRBV12-4 to TRBJ2-1; D is unresolved. Trimming shortened V by 6 bases and J by 8 bases, and 11 bases separated the two germline ends. This CDR3 region has 12 residues. Written as DNA, the CDR3 is TGTGCCAGCAGCCCCTCGAACTATGAGCAGTTCTTC. Translated, it gives CASSPSNYEQFF.

This chain links TRBV5-6 with TRBJ2-7, with D unclear. The CDR3 loop spans 13 amino acids. The germline gives CDR1 SGHDT, CDR2 YYEEEE. V was trimmed by 3 bases and J by 3 bases, leaving 10 bases between them. The CDR3 DNA follows: TGTGCCAGCAGCTCCCCGGACCTCTACGAGCAGTACTTC. Its translation is CASSSPDLYEQYF.